This T cell receptor beta chain was recorded in a study of CD8 T cells in ankylosing spondylitis. Findings of the study overall: Disease-linked clones displayed a CD8+ phenotype and appeared relatively rarely in peripheral blood.

A word on this clonotype: Antigen specificity is unknown.

Germline V CDR1 and CDR2: MNHEY, SVGAGI. Trimming stripped 2 bases from V and 4 bases from J, with 17 bases between. CDR3 length equals 17 residues. TCRdb re-called the 5' RACE reads through MiXCR, storing one row per CDR3 protein. The data show about 160,000 distinct CDR3 sequences, with around 19% seen just once and over 7.5% held by the top ten. This TCR was recovered from a male donor with ankylosing spondylitis or in good health (not recorded which). Material: blood, either unsorted or a sorted T cell fraction (not recorded which). The chain employs TRBV6-5 and TRBJ2-2; unclear D gene. CDR3 loop: CASSYGSSGLSTGELFF. The CDR3 DNA reads as TGTGCCAGCAGTTACGGGTCGAGTGGATTGAGCACCGGGGAGCTGTTTTTT.